This T cell receptor beta chain was captured in a study of OX40 agonist ivuxolimab in advanced cancers. The CDR3 runs to 12 residues. Germline V CDR1 and CDR2: GTSNPN, SVGIG (reference sequence). The trim removed 0 bases at V and 8 bases at J, leaving 3 bases unmatched. TCRdb keeps only in-frame clones here, not all; method: immunoSEQ multiplex PCR. The sample records 85,000 or so clones, 80% to 90% being singletons. This clone has just a few counts. The rearrangement links TRBV30 to TRBJ1-1; 7 positions match TRBD1. The specimen was CD4+ or CD8+ T cells sorted from blood, collected in a trial of the OX40 agonist ivuxolimab. The sequence was obtained from an adult with an advanced solid tumor such as melanoma, head and neck, liver or kidney cancer. The CDR3 bases are TGTGCCTGGAGTGTTCAGGGGGGAGAAGCTTTCTTT. Amino acid sequence: CAWSVQGGEAFF. Full variable domain (remainder filled in from reference TRBV30 and TRBJ1-1): SQTIHQWPATLVQPVGSPLSLECTVEGTSNPNLYWYRQAAGRGLQLLFYSVGIGQISSEVPQNLSASRPQDRQFILSSKKLLLSDSGFYLCAWSVQGGEAFFGQGTRLTVV.